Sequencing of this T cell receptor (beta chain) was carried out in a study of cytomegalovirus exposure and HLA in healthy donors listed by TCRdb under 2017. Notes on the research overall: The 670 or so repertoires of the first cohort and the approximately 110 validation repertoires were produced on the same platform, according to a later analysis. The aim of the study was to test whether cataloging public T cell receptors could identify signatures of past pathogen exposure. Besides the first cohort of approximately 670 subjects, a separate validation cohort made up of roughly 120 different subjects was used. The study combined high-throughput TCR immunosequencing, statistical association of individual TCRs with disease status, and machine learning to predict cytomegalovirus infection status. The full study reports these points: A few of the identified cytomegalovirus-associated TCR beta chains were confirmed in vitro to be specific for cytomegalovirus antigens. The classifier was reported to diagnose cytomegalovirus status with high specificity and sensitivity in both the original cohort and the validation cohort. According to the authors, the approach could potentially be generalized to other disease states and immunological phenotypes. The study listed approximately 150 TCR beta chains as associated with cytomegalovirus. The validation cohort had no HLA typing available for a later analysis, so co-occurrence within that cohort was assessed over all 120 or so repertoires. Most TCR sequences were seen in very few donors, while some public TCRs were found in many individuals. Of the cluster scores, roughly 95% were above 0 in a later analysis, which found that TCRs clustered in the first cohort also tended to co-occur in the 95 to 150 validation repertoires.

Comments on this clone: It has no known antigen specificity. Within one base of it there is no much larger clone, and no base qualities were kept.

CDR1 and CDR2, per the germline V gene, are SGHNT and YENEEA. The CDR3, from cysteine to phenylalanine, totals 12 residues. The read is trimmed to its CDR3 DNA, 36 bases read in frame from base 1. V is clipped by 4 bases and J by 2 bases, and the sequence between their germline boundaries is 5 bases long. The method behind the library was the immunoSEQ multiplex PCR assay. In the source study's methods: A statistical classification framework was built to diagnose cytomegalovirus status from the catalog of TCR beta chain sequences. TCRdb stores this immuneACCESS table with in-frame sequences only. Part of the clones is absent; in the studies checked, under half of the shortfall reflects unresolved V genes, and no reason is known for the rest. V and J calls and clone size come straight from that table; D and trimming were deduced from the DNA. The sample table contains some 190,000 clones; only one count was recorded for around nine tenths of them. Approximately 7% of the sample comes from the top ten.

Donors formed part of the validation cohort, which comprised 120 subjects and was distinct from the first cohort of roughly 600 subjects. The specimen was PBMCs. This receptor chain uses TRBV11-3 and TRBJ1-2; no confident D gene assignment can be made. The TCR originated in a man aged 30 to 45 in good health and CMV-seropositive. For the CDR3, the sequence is CASSWGNYGYTF. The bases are TGTGCCAGCAGCTGGGGAAACTATGGCTACACCTTC.